This T cell receptor beta chain was identified during a study of blood T cell repertoires in COVID-19. Study-wide context: COVID-19 samples from acute and convalescent phases originated in the United States, Italy and Spain. In each case, the material was cDNA or gDNA derived from T cells, B-cell-depleted T cells, or PBMCs.

V was pared by 0 bases and J by 0 bases, with 7 bases between. CDR1 and CDR2 (germline): SGHRS, YFSETQ. This CDR3 comprises 15 residues. Authors' analysis steps: Amplification of reference gene primers was used by the study to estimate nucleated cell counts. This table comes from immunoSEQ multiplex PCR, and its TCRdb copy is limited to in-frame clones, with some not included. D and trimming were read from the DNA, whereas the V and J calls and clone size are those reported in that table. The sample records just over 250,000 clones, 88% being singletons. The rearrangement uses TRBV5-1 and TRBJ2-1, with D uncertain. Sequencing was performed on peripheral blood. This TCR came from a man in his sixties who had recovered from COVID-19. CDR3 sequence: CASSLDPSSYNEQFF. The DNA for the CDR3 is TGCGCCAGCAGCTTGGATCCGAGCTCCTACAATGAGCAGTTCTTC.